The rows below give T cell receptor beta chains drawn from one sample of a study of metastatic and nonmetastatic thyroid tumors. TCRdb reassembled clones from the PCR reads with MiXCR. The data show 91,000 or so clones, about 13% seen once. Sequencing was carried out using blood. These TCRs come from a female donor with papillary thyroid cancer or a benign thyroid nodule (not recorded which). Some clones in this sample may be carry-over from other donors' samples. Each CDR3 is given with its conserved first and last residue. Not every row has a clone size; where given, it reads once, few, many or a size class.

>TRBV6-2/TRBV6-3|many
CASGGTGLLGNEQFF
>TRBV7-2|many
CASSSQGGSADSPLHF
>TRBV9|many
CASSGGQGVNNEKLFF
>TRBV6-1|few
CASITSGSYNEQFF
>TRBV20-1|once
CSARKPGSGSYEQYF
>TRBV7-8|many
CASSLLRWGEAFF
>TRBV9|many
CASSPISGSGEDTQYF
>TRBV27|many
CASSLAGTSTGELFF
>TRBV6-1|many
CASRTGQGVFQPQHF
>TRBV20-1|many
CSSPPKATSTDTQYF
>TRBV7-9|.
CASSLSGRAYEQYF
>TRBV4-3|many
CASSQEVGGSQWSEQFF
>TRBV2|many
CASSQDSSYEQYF
>TRBV30|.
CAWSRWMGEAFF
>TRBV6-2/TRBV6-3|many
CASSYSPSITGELFF
>TRBV12-3/TRBV12-4|many
CASTLSSSGNTIYF
>TRBV7-6|.
CASSSSLYRSWANVLTF
>TRBV5-1|many
CASSPSQGRFLETQYF
>TRBV27|many
CASSLNIGWEETQYF
>TRBV28|many
CASSLGLAGYGELFF
>TRBV20-1|many
CSAQDPLTGELFF
>TRBV19|.
CASRSGYTNTEAFF
>TRBV11-2|medium-sized
CASSPPGQGVRRETQYF
>TRBV2|medium-sized
CASSEGGGVETQYF
>TRBV10-3|many
CAISEFVTAQETQYF
>TRBV5-5|.
CAISLSAGGIYDQYF
>TRBV28|many
CASSPAQGSGSPLHF
>TRBV9|.
CASSVSIPYANTGELFF